The 8 T cell receptor beta chains reported below all come from one sample, sequenced in a study of shared clonotypes between healthy human individuals. Repertoires were generated with immunoSEQ multiplex PCR, while TCRdb's copy carries only in-frame clones and drops some. The table includes hundreds of thousands of clones, 95% to 96% detected once. Positive CCR7 selection of CD45RO-negative cells yielded the naive CD8 cells, and terminally differentiated effector memory CD45RA+ cells were excluded. Material for sequencing was naive CD8+ T cells sorted from blood. Receptors were obtained from a woman aged 25 to 39 in good health.

The V gene is TRBV15, the J gene TRBJ2-7, with 8 bases matching TRBD1. Germline V gives CDR1 LNHNV, CDR2 YYDKDF (reference sequence). V shed 1 base and J 1 base; nucleotides not matched to a gene: 3. CDR3 length: 15 amino acids. The CDR3 DNA reads as TGTGCCACCAGCAGAGCGGACAGGGCTTCCTACGAGCAGTACTTC. Its translation: CATSRADRASYEQYF.

This chain links TRBV5-4 with TRBJ1-2, with D perhaps TRBD1 (6 bases). The CDR3 length is 14 residues. Germline V gene data show CDR1 as SGHNT and CDR2 as YYREEE (reference sequence). V gave up 6 bases and J gave up 4 bases, with 16 bases separating them. CDR3: CASNVRGGGYGYTF. The CDR3 region has the DNA TGTGCCAGCAACGTGAGGGGGGGAGGCTATGGCTACACCTTC.

The rearrangement uses TRBV13 and TRBJ2-1; 8 bases line up with TRBD2. The CDR3 covers 11 residues. Germline V gene data show CDR1 as PRHDT and CDR2 as FYEKMQ (reference sequence). Trimming cost V 9 bases and J 10 bases; bases outside gene matches: 5. CDR3 in DNA: TGTGCCAGTAGCGGGAACTCGGAGCAGTTCTTC. Translating it yields CASSGNSEQFF. Combining the CDR3 with reference TRBV13 and TRBJ2-1 gives the whole variable domain AAGVIQSPRHLIKEKRETATLKCYPIPRHDTVYWYQQGPGQDPQFLISFYEKMQSDKGSIPDRFSAQQFSDYHSELNMSSLELGDSALYFCASSGNSEQFFGPGTRLTVL.

Regarding this clone: This specimen includes other DNA sequences encoding the same CDR3. The J gene is TRBJ2-5, the V gene TRBV6-1; D unclear. Germline CDR1 and CDR2: MNHNS and SASEGT. The CDR3 is 13 residues long. Trimming pared 1 base from V and 5 bases from J, leaving 8 bases between. The CDR3 protein is CASSEGGGETQYF. The CDR3, as DNA: TGTGCCAGCAGTGAAGGAGGTGGGGAGACCCAGTACTTC.

This chain uses TRBV6-1 with TRBJ2-7; 8 positions agree with TRBD2. In germline, CDR1 is MNHNS, CDR2 SASEGT. The J segment lost 4 bases and the V segment lost 4 bases, leaving 15 bases of the junction unmatched. The CDR3 loop spans 17 amino acids. The CDR3 sequence: CASSGRVSGSRRYEQYF. CDR3 nucleotide sequence: TGTGCCAGCAGTGGACGTGTAAGCGGGAGTAGGAGGTACGAGCAGTACTTC.

The count of this clone is one. The same CDR3 also results from other DNA sequences found in this sample. The rearrangement joins TRBV7-9 to TRBJ1-5; the D is unclear. Per germline, CDR1 SEHNR and CDR2 FQNEAQ (reference sequence). The CDR3 runs 14 residues. The V gene lost 1 base and the J gene lost 1 base, with 5 bases spanning the gap. CDR3 residues: CASSLVGSNQPQHF. CDR3 nucleotide sequence: TGTGCCAGCAGCTTAGTGGGCAGCAATCAGCCCCAGCATTTT.

This chain uses TRBV25-1 with TRBJ2-7; D is uncertain. Germline CDR1 and CDR2: MGHDK and SYGVNS. The CDR3 sequence is 14 residues long. Trimming left V 0 bases short and J 0 bases short, with 6 bases between. The CDR3 nucleotides are TGTGCCAGCAGTGAATATGGCAACTCCTACGAGCAGTACTTC. Its protein product is CASSEYGNSYEQYF.

The chain uses TRBV18 and TRBJ1-1, with D hard to call. V lost 0 bases, J lost 5 bases, and 19 bases lay in between. There are 17 residues in the CDR3. Germline V gives CDR1 KGHSH, CDR2 LQKENI. CDR3 nucleotide sequence: TGTGCCAGCTCACCACCAGTAGGAAGCTCCCCGTTGACTGAAGCTTTCTTT. This codes for CASSPPVGSSPLTEAFF.